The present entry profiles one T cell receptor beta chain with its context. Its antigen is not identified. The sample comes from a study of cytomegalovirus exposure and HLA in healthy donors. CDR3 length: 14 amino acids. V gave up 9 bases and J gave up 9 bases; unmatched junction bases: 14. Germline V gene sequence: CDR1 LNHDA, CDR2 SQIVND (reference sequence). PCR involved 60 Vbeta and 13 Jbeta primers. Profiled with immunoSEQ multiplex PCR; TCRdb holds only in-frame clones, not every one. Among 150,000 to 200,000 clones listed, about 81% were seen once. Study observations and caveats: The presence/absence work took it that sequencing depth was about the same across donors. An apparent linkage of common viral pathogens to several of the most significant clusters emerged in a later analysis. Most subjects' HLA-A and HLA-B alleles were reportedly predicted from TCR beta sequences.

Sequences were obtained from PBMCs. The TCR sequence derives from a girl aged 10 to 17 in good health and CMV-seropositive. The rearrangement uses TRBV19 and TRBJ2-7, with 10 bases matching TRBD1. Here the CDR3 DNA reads TGTGCCAGCACCTCGGGACAGGGGCCGGCCCGGCAGTACTTC. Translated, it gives CASTSGQGPARQYF. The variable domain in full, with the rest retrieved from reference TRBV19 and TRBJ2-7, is DGGITQSPKYLFRKEGQNVTLSCEQNLNHDAMYWYRQDPGQGLRLIYYSQIVNDFQKGDIAEGYSVSREKKESFPLTVTSAQKNPTAFYLCASTSGQGPARQYFGPGTRLTVT.